This TCR beta chain was recorded in a study of Graves' ophthalmopathy and Graves' hyperthyroidism. Across the whole study: No ophthalmopathy within 18 months of follow-up signified stable hyperthyroidism.

The TCR beta CDR3 regions underwent amplification from RNA transcripts. Amplification began with first-round RT-PCR using HTBI primers, then second-round multiplex PCR was performed. Each CDR3 protein gets one entry after TCRdb re-called the multiplex PCR reads with MiXCR. The sample shows 560,000 or so distinct CDR3 sequences, less than 40% of them seen only once. Study results and caveats: Ophthalmopathy cases were distinguished from stable hyperthyroidism by a 13-signature model, reaching 85% to 90% sensitivity and about 81% specificity.

This CDR3 has 15 residues. Germline V gene lookup returns CDR1 MRHNA and CDR2 SNTAGT. About this clonotype: Its antigen is currently unknown. The junction and the germline gene differ at one end; a read error may be behind it.

The genes are TRBV6-4 and TRBJ2-5; 8 nucleotides line up with TRBD1. Material: peripheral blood or thyroid tissue (not recorded which). The TCR sequence derives from an adult man with Graves' hyperthyroidism. CDR3 nucleotide sequence: TGCGCCAGCAGCCCGCGGACAGGGCACCAAGAGACCCAGTACTTC. This translates into CASSPRTGHQETQYF.